This is a list of T cell receptor beta chains from one sample in a study of blood T cells in healthy people across ages. From the 5' RACE reads, TCRdb called clonotypes with MiXCR, one entry per CDR3 protein. Of about 1.6 million distinct CDR3 sequences listed, almost 35% are singletons. Sequenced material: blood. The receptors originated from a woman aged 25 to 39 in good health. The CDR3 runs from the conserved cysteine through the conserved F or W. The order of the fields is CDR3 protein, CDR3 DNA, D gene, J gene, clone size, V gene. A D gene is named only where the DNA matches it firmly. Not every row has a clone size; where given, it reads once, few, many or a size class.

CDR3: CASSLVGQSSYNEQFF; DNA: TGCGCCAGCAGCTTGGTAGGACAGAGCTCCTACAATGAGCAGTTCTTC; D: -; J: TRBJ2-1; size: many; V: TRBV5-1
CDR3: CASTQGGGGYNEQFF; DNA: TGTGCCAGCACCCAAGGGGGGGGCGGCTACAATGAGCAGTTCTTC; D: -; J: TRBJ2-1; size: -; V: TRBV27
CDR3: CSAVAGTNEQFF; DNA: TGCAGCGCGGTAGCGGGAACGAATGAGCAGTTCTTC; D: TRBD2; J: TRBJ2-1; size: -; V: TRBV29-1
CDR3: CAISAQAGNQPQHF; DNA: TGTGCCATCAGTGCCCAGGCGGGCAATCAGCCCCAGCATTTT; D: -; J: TRBJ1-5; size: many; V: TRBV10-3
CDR3: CASSRSWAGELFF; DNA: TGCGCCAGCAGCCGTTCTTGGGCCGGGGAGCTGTTTTTT; D: -; J: TRBJ2-2; size: -; V: TRBV4-1
CDR3: CASSDMRAGYQETQYF; DNA: TGTGCCAGCAGTGATATGAGGGCCGGGTACCAAGAGACCCAGTACTTC; D: -; J: TRBJ2-5; size: -; V: TRBV6-1
CDR3: CASSLAGAQDTQCF; DNA: TGTGCCAGCAGTTTGGCAGGGGCGCAGGATACGCAGTGTTTT; D: -; J: TRBJ2-3; size: -; V: TRBV12-3/TRBV12-4
CDR3: CASSQDRVPNEQYF; DNA: TGTGCCAGCAGCCAAGATAGAGTACCAAACGAGCAGTACTTC; D: -; J: TRBJ2-7; size: -; V: TRBV3-1
CDR3: CASSPQTTWGGQETQYF; DNA: TGCGCCAGCAGCCCCCAGACAACGTGGGGAGGACAAGAGACCCAGTACTTC; D: -; J: TRBJ2-5; size: -; V: TRBV5-1
CDR3: CATSRDPLQKETQYF; DNA: TGTGCCACCAGCAGAGACCCCCTCCAAAAAGAGACCCAGTACTTC; D: -; J: TRBJ2-5; size: many; V: TRBV15
CDR3: CSALGDGHQANYGYTF; DNA: TGCAGTGCTCTCGGGGACGGACATCAAGCTAACTATGGCTACACCTTC; D: -; J: TRBJ1-2; size: -; V: TRBV20-1
CDR3: CAISVGGEKQFF; DNA: TGTGCCATCAGTGTGGGCGGGGAGAAGCAGTTCTTC; D: -; J: TRBJ2-1; size: few; V: TRBV10-3
CDR3: CASRLLAEETQYF; DNA: TGTGCCAGCAGGTTGTTAGCGGAAGAGACCCAGTACTTC; D: -; J: TRBJ2-5; size: few; V: TRBV7-9
CDR3: CRAGEQETQYF; DNA: TGCAGAGCGGGAGAACAAGAGACCCAGTACTTC; D: TRBD2; J: TRBJ2-5; size: few; V: TRBV20-1
CDR3: CSARWDTDTQYF; DNA: TGCAGTGCTAGATGGGATACAGATACGCAGTATTTT; D: -; J: TRBJ2-3; size: few; V: TRBV20-1
CDR3: CSAGAALAKNIQYF; DNA: TGCAGTGCTGGGGCGGCACTAGCCAAAAACATTCAGTACTTC; D: -; J: TRBJ2-4; size: few; V: TRBV20-1
CDR3: CSALPLKTGGEGQPQHF; DNA: TGCAGTGCTTTGCCGCTCAAAACAGGGGGCGAAGGTCAGCCCCAGCATTTT; D: TRBD1; J: TRBJ1-5; size: -; V: TRBV20-1
CDR3: CSATSDRESSETQYF; DNA: TGCAGTGCTACTTCGGACAGGGAATCATCAGAGACCCAGTACTTC; D: TRBD1; J: TRBJ2-5; size: few; V: TRBV20-1
CDR3: CASSLAGYDGYTF; DNA: TGTGCCAGCAGTTTAGCAGGATACGATGGCTACACCTTC; D: -; J: TRBJ1-2; size: few; V: TRBV6-2/TRBV6-3
CDR3: CASRPVQAGTDTQYF; DNA: TGTGCCAGCAGGCCGGTACAGGCAGGGACAGATACGCAGTATTTT; D: -; J: TRBJ2-3; size: few; V: TRBV5-5
CDR3: CASSQGDRASNQPQHF; DNA: TGCGCCAGCAGCCAAGGGGACAGGGCTAGCAATCAGCCCCAGCATTTT; D: TRBD1; J: TRBJ1-5; size: few; V: TRBV4-1
CDR3: CASSPTGGGGYGYTF; DNA: TGTGCCAGCAGTCCGACAGGGGGCGGGGGCTATGGCTACACCTTC; D: TRBD1; J: TRBJ1-2; size: -; V: TRBV12-3/TRBV12-4
CDR3: CASSQIRGNEQFF; DNA: TGTGCCAGCAGCCAAATAAGGGGTAATGAGCAGTTCTTC; D: -; J: TRBJ2-1; size: -; V: TRBV4-2
CDR3: CASSSPRGVAGFSYEQYF; DNA: TGTGCCAGCAGTTCCCCCCGTGGGGTAGCGGGATTCTCCTACGAGCAGTACTTC; D: TRBD2; J: TRBJ2-7; size: -; V: TRBV28
CDR3: CASSYSHFVQETQYF; DNA: TGTGCCAGCAGTTACTCCCATTTCGTTCAAGAGACCCAGTACTTC; D: -; J: TRBJ2-5; size: many; V: TRBV6-6
CDR3: CASSPLGGPFVDTQYF; DNA: TGCGCCAGCAGCCCCCTAGGGGGGCCTTTCGTGGATACGCAGTATTTT; D: -; J: TRBJ2-3; size: -; V: TRBV4-1
CDR3: CSASLGTGGVETQYF; DNA: TGCAGTGCTAGTTTGGGGACAGGGGGTGTCGAGACCCAGTACTTC; D: TRBD1; J: TRBJ2-5; size: few; V: TRBV20-1
CDR3: CASGREVSYNEQFF; DNA: TGTGCCAGCGGACGAGAGGTCTCCTACAATGAGCAGTTCTTC; D: -; J: TRBJ2-1; size: -; V: TRBV2
CDR3: CASSLGQVNAEAFF; DNA: TGCGCCAGCAGCTTGGGGCAAGTGAACGCTGAAGCTTTCTTT; D: -; J: TRBJ1-1; size: -; V: TRBV5-1
CDR3: CASSDPSRQSGPREKLFF; DNA: TGTGCCAGCAGTGACCCCTCCCGACAATCAGGCCCTCGAGAAAAACTGTTTTTT; D: -; J: TRBJ1-4; size: -; V: TRBV6-1
CDR3: CATSRGTGDQETQYF; DNA: TGTGCCACCAGCAGAGGGACAGGGGACCAAGAGACCCAGTACTTC; D: TRBD1; J: TRBJ2-5; size: few; V: TRBV15
CDR3: CATSRVPGTGGEPGERFF; DNA: TGTGCCACCAGCAGAGTCCCGGGGACAGGGGGCGAACCCGGGGAGCGGTTTTTT; D: TRBD1; J: TRBJ2-2; size: -; V: TRBV15
CDR3: CASSLIAGVGYNEQFF; DNA: TGTGCCAGCAGCCTGATAGCGGGAGTTGGCTACAATGAGCAGTTCTTC; D: TRBD2; J: TRBJ2-1; size: -; V: TRBV5-5
CDR3: CASSYGFVARPAKNIQYF; DNA: TGTGCCAGCAGTTACGGTTTTGTTGCAAGGCCAGCCAAAAACATTCAGTACTTC; D: -; J: TRBJ2-4; size: -; V: TRBV6-5
CDR3: CAIGEGVQGEKLFF; DNA: TGTGCCATCGGAGAGGGGGTTCAGGGTGAAAAACTGTTTTTT; D: -; J: TRBJ1-4; size: -; V: TRBV10-3
CDR3: CASSLGQGANTGEPFF; DNA: TGCGCCAGCAGCCTTGGACAGGGAGCGAACACCGGGGAGCCGTTTTTT; D: TRBD1; J: TRBJ2-2; size: once; V: TRBV5-1
CDR3: CASSYLGYNEQFF; DNA: TGCGCCAGCAGCTATTTAGGGTACAATGAGCAGTTCTTC; D: -; J: TRBJ2-1; size: few; V: TRBV5-1
CDR3: CASSSGGAQGYTF; DNA: TGCGCCAGCAGCTCAGGGGGCGCACAGGGCTACACCTTC; D: TRBD1; J: TRBJ1-2; size: -; V: TRBV5-1
CDR3: CASSYSTPTGAANYGYTF; DNA: TGTGCCAGCAGTTACTCGACCCCTACCGGGGCAGCTAACTATGGCTACACCTTC; D: -; J: TRBJ1-2; size: -; V: TRBV6-5
CDR3: CASSLSSGPYQPQHF; DNA: TGTGCCAGCAGCCTGAGCTCGGGCCCTTATCAGCCCCAGCATTTT; D: -; J: TRBJ1-5; size: -; V: TRBV5-6
CDR3: CASSLGGSIEAFF; DNA: TGTGCCAGCAGTTTAGGGGGGTCTATTGAAGCTTTCTTT; D: -; J: TRBJ1-1; size: many; V: TRBV27
CDR3: CASSQEPGQRNQPQHF; DNA: TGCGCCAGCAGCCAAGAGCCGGGACAGCGCAATCAGCCCCAGCATTTT; D: TRBD1; J: TRBJ1-5; size: -; V: TRBV4-1
CDR3: CASSQDFGVGGMNTEAFF; DNA: TGTGCCAGCAGCCAAGATTTCGGGGTAGGGGGTATGAACACTGAAGCTTTCTTT; D: -; J: TRBJ1-1; size: -; V: TRBV3-1
CDR3: CASSPGGQGFWETQYF; DNA: TGTGCCAGCAGCCCAGGAGGACAGGGGTTTTGGGAGACCCAGTACTTC; D: TRBD1; J: TRBJ2-5; size: -; V: TRBV11-2
CDR3: CASSSVREISYGYTF; DNA: TGTGCCAGCAGCTCCGTGAGGGAGATCAGCTATGGCTACACCTTC; D: -; J: TRBJ1-2; size: few; V: TRBV7-9
CDR3: CSALDTENYGYTF; DNA: TGCAGTGCTTTGGACACGGAGAACTATGGCTACACCTTC; D: -; J: TRBJ1-2; size: -; V: TRBV20-1
CDR3: CAWSVAGGGYEQYF; DNA: TGTGCCTGGAGTGTAGCGGGGGGTGGCTACGAGCAGTACTTC; D: TRBD2; J: TRBJ2-7; size: -; V: TRBV30
CDR3: CASSLDSRSTQYF; DNA: TGTGCCAGCAGTTTGGACAGCCGGTCGACCCAGTACTTC; D: -; J: TRBJ2-5; size: few; V: TRBV12-3/TRBV12-4
CDR3: CAWSKGLSNQPQHF; DNA: TGTGCCTGGAGTAAGGGGTTGAGCAATCAGCCCCAGCATTTT; D: -; J: TRBJ1-5; size: -; V: TRBV30
CDR3: CASSDGGTPTDTQYF; DNA: TGCGCCAGCAGCGATGGAGGGACACCCACAGATACGCAGTATTTT; D: -; J: TRBJ2-3; size: few; V: TRBV5-1
CDR3: CASSLGIDTTYEQYF; DNA: TGTGCCAGCAGCTTGGGTATAGACACCACCTACGAGCAGTACTTC; D: -; J: TRBJ2-7; size: -; V: TRBV7-6
CDR3: CASSLGTSYTGELFF; DNA: TGTGCCAGCAGCTTAGGGACTAGTTATACCGGGGAGCTGTTTTTT; D: TRBD2; J: TRBJ2-2; size: few; V: TRBV7-2
CDR3: CASSLLATATGELFF; DNA: TGTGCCAGCAGCTTACTGGCTACCGCCACCGGGGAGCTGTTTTTT; D: -; J: TRBJ2-2; size: few; V: TRBV7-6
CDR3: CASSLWEGRGEQYF; DNA: TGTGCCAGCAGCCTCTGGGAGGGCCGGGGTGAGCAGTACTTC; D: TRBD2; J: TRBJ2-7; size: -; V: TRBV7-6
CDR3: CASSLGRGRWGGYTF; DNA: TGTGCCAGCAGTTTGGGCAGGGGCCGGTGGGGTGGCTACACCTTC; D: -; J: TRBJ1-2; size: -; V: TRBV28
CDR3: CAWSVQTYEQYF; DNA: TGTGCCTGGAGTGTACAGACCTACGAGCAGTACTTC; D: -; J: TRBJ2-7; size: few; V: TRBV30